The clone carrying this TCR beta chain has just one count. The antigen remains undetermined. These data belong to a study of T cell responses to AZD1222 COVID-19 vaccine. Whole-study findings and limits: With two AZD1222 doses given, Spike-specific TCR breadth and depth both rose. In a largely white British group with more females than males, clonal diversity was possibly underestimated.

Profiling relied on immunoSEQ multiplex PCR, and the TCRdb table lists in-frame clones only, not all of them. The repertoire has 120,000 to 150,000 clones, about 92% of them found once; the top ten carry 1.9%. The CDR3 length is 14 residues. V was clipped by 0 bases and J by 11 bases, with 17 bases between them. The germline gives CDR1 SGHRS, CDR2 YFSETQ. Sample: peripheral blood, taken on day 0 of AZD1222 vaccination. The origin of this receptor is an adult in good health. The chain uses TRBV5-1 and TRBJ1-2, with D perhaps matching TRBD1 (6 bases). The CDR3 is CASSLAGGAYDYTF. CDR3 bases: TGCGCCAGCAGCTTGGCTGGGGGGGCGTACGATTACACCTTC.